The clone carrying this TCR beta chain is a singleton in its sample. Its specificity is not known. These data are taken from a study of cytomegalovirus exposure and HLA in healthy donors. Study outcomes and limitations: It was reportedly the case that the classifier diagnosed cytomegalovirus status with high specificity and sensitivity. The study listed approximately 160 cytomegalovirus-associated TCR beta chains. First-cohort TCR clusters tended to co-occur in the roughly 120 validation repertoires, a later analysis found.

CDR1 and CDR2 from the germline V gene are MNHNS and SASEGT. The CDR3 contains 12 residues. Trimming removed 2 bases from V and 7 bases from J, with 5 bases in between. Data came from immunoSEQ multiplex PCR; TCRdb stores just in-frame clones and leaves some out. This sample has about 150,000 clones; around 84% occur once, and the top ten carry 2% to 2.5%. This clonotype was obtained from a human donor in good health. The chain links TRBV6-1 to TRBJ1-4; TRBD1 is a possible D gene (5 bases). The sample taken for sequencing was PBMCs. The CDR3 spells CASSEQGEKLFF. The CDR3 coding sequence is TGTGCCAGCAGTGAACAGGGTGAAAAACTGTTTTTT.